This T cell receptor beta chain was sequenced for a study of blood T cell repertoires in COVID-19. Study-wide context: Samples representing acute and convalescent COVID-19 were sourced from the United States, Italy and Spain. In each case, the material was cDNA or gDNA derived from T cells, B-cell-depleted T cells, or PBMCs.

This CDR3 is built from 15 residues. Germline V CDR1 and CDR2: SGHTA, FQGNSA. Trimming shortened V by 3 bases and J by 2 bases, and 10 bases separated the two germline ends. In the source study's methods: Amplification from reference gene primers served as the basis for estimated nucleated cell counts. The protocol was immunoSEQ multiplex PCR, while the TCRdb copy is restricted to in-frame clones and leaves out a portion. V and J calls and clone size are as listed in that table; D and trimming were resolved from the DNA. The top ten hold about a sixth of the sample, which has around 200,000 clones, about 85% seen once.

The sequence derives from a woman older than 75 with active or convalescent COVID-19. The source material was peripheral blood. This sequence joins TRBV7-2 and TRBJ2-2, with D perhaps matching TRBD1 (7 bases). The DNA for the CDR3 is TGTGCCAGCAGCTTGCGGGACAGAAACACCGGGGAGCTGTTTTTT. Translation: CASSLRDRNTGELFF.